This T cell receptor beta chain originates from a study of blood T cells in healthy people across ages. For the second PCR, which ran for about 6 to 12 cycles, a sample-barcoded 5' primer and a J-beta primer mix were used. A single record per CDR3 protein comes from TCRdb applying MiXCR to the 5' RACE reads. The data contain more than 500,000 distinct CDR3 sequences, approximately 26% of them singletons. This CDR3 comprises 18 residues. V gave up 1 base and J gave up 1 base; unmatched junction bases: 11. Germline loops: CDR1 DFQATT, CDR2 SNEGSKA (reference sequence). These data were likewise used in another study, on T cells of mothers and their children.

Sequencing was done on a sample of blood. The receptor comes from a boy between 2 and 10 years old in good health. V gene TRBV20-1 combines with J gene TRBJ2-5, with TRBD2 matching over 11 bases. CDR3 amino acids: CSARGFRPGLAVQETQYF. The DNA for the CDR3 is TGCAGTGCTAGAGGTTTTCGTCCGGGACTAGCGGTCCAAGAGACCCAGTACTTC.